What follows describes a single T cell receptor (beta chain). The data belong to a study of cytomegalovirus exposure and HLA in healthy donors. Germline V gene lookup returns CDR1 LNHNV and CDR2 YYDKDF (reference sequence). This CDR3 comprises 14 residues. J lost 2 bases, V lost 5 bases, and 4 bases had no gene match. PCR was performed using 60 Vbeta and 13 Jbeta primers. The data were produced by immunoSEQ multiplex PCR, yet TCRdb's version contains in-frame clones alone and is incomplete. The sample data list 200,000 to 250,000 clones. The V and J genes are TRBV15 and TRBJ2-3; 7 bases are shared with TRBD1. Sequencing used PBMCs. This clonotype was obtained from a girl aged 2 to 9 in good health and CMV-seropositive. The DNA for the CDR3 is TGTGCCACCAGCCGGGACAGCGCCACAGATACGCAGTATTTT. As protein: CATSRDSATDTQYF. Full variable domain (missing parts from reference TRBV15 and TRBJ2-3): DAMVIQNPRYQVTQFGKPVTLSCSQTLNHNVMYWYQQKSSQAPKLLFHYYDKDFNNEADTPDNFQSRRPNTSFCFLDIRSPGLGDTAMYLCATSRDSATDTQYFGPGTRLTVL.